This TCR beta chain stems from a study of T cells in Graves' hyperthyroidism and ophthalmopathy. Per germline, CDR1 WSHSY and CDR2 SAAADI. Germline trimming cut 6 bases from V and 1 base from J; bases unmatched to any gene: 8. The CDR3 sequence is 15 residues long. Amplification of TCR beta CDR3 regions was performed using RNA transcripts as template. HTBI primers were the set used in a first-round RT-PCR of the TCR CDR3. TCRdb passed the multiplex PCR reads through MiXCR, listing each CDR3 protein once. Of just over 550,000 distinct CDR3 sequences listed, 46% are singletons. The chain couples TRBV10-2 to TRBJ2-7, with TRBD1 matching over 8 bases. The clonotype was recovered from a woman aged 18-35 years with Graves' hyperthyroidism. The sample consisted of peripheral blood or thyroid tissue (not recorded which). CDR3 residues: CASSRFGQGSYEQYF. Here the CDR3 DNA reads TGCGCCAGCAGCCGGTTCGGACAGGGATCCTACGAGCAGTACTTC.